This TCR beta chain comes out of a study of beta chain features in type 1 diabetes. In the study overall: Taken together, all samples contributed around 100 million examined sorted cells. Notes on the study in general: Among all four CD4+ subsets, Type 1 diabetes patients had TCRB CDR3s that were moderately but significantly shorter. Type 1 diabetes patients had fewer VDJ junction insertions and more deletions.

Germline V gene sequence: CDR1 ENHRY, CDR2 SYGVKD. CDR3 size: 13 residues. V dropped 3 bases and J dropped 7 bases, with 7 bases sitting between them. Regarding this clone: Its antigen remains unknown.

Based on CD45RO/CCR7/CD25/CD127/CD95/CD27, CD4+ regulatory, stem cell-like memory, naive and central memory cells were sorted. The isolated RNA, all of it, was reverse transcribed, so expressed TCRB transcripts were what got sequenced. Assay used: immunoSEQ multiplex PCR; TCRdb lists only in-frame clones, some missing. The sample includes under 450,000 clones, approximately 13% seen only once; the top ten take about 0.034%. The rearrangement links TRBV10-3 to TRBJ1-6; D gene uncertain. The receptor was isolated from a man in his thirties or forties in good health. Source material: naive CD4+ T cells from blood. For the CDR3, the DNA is TGTGCCATCAGTGAAATTCCGAATTCACCCCTCCACTTT. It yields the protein CAISEIPNSPLHF.